Shown below are 10 T cell receptor beta chains from a single sample sequenced in a study of T cells in Graves' hyperthyroidism and ophthalmopathy. Amplification of TCR beta CDR3 regions was performed using RNA transcripts as template. An initial round of RT-PCR targeting the TCR CDR3 relied on the HTBI primer set. TCRdb reprocessed the multiplex PCR reads with MiXCR, giving one entry per CDR3 protein. Among around 500,000 distinct CDR3 sequences listed, about 15% were seen once. The sample taken for sequencing was blood. The receptors here all came from a woman aged 35 to 49 with Graves' hyperthyroidism.

The chain recombines TRBV6-1 with TRBJ1-6, with a weak D call TRBD1 (6 bases). This CDR3 has 13 amino acids. Trimming pared 0 bases from V and 15 bases from J, leaving 12 bases between. Germline V gene sequence: CDR1 MNHNS, CDR2 SASEGT. In nucleotides, the CDR3 is TGTGCCAGCAGTGAAGCGAGGGGGGCAGGCCTCCACTTT. Residues: CASSEARGAGLHF.

This clonotype turned up a few times. The chain is built from TRBV27 and TRBJ1-3; D is ambiguous. Trimming took 5 bases from V and 3 from J, leaving 14 bases between them. The CDR3 consists of 15 residues. Germline lookup yields CDR1 MNHEY and CDR2 SMNVEV (reference sequence). The CDR3 spells CASSPATSRGNTIYF. CDR3 in DNA: TGTGCCAGCAGTCCAGCAACTAGCCGTGGAAACACCATATATTTT.

This clonotype has more than one count but fewer than ten. The J gene is TRBJ1-2, the V gene TRBV4-1; TRBD1 might be the D (5 bases). The CDR3 length is 15 residues. Germline CDR1 is MGHRA and CDR2 is YSYEKL. The germline V and J ends were trimmed by 0 bases and 7 bases, with 15 bases remaining between them. CDR3 sequence: CASSQDLGQGSGYTF. In nucleotides, the CDR3 is TGCGCCAGCAGCCAAGATTTGGGCCAGGGTTCTGGCTACACCTTC.

This clonotype showed up many times. The CDR3 loop reads CASSSTVSGEREWDEQYF. CDR3 DNA: TGTGCCAGCAGCTCCACCGTTTCAGGAGAGCGGGAGTGGGACGAGCAGTACTTC. The J gene is TRBJ2-7, the V gene TRBV7-8; 8 positions agree with TRBD2. CDR1 is SGHVS, CDR2 FQNEAQ, per germline. The V segment lost 4 bases and the J segment 5 bases; nucleotides outside the gene matches: 19. This CDR3 has 18 amino acids.

The chain links TRBV20-1 to TRBJ1-1; D unresolved. V was trimmed by 0 bases and J by 5 bases, leaving 13 bases between them. Germline V lookup: CDR1 DFQATT, CDR2 SNEGSKA (reference sequence). This CDR3 is 14 amino acids long. This CDR3 is CSARDGIGRTEAFF. The DNA for the CDR3 is TGCAGTGCTAGAGATGGGATTGGGCGGACTGAAGCTTTCTTT.

Here the CDR3 DNA reads TGTGCCAGTACCATACAGGGGACGGCTGGAAACACCATATATTTT. Translated: CASTIQGTAGNTIYF. The V call is TRBV19, the J call TRBJ1-3; TRBD1 agrees at 7 bases. Germline assignment: CDR1 LNHDA and CDR2 SQIVND (reference sequence). The length of the CDR3 is 15 residues. Unmatched junction bases numbered 8, after V lost 7 bases and J lost 2 bases.

This clonotype was found many times. The V gene is TRBV7-8, the J gene TRBJ2-2, with no clear D. This CDR3 is 14 amino acids long. Between the trimmed V and J ends, which lost 5 bases and 4 bases, there was a span of 11 bases. Per the germline V gene, CDR1 is SGHVS and CDR2 is FQNEAQ. The CDR3 loop reads CASSPDGSTGELFF. The CDR3 nucleotides read TGTGCCAGCAGCCCGGATGGTAGCACCGGGGAGCTGTTTTTT.

A few counts support this clonotype. The chain couples TRBV5-1 to TRBJ2-5; 10 bases match TRBD2. Trimming cost V 0 bases and J 7 bases; bases outside gene matches: 6. Germline CDR1 reads SGHRS; CDR2 reads YFSETQ. The CDR3 loop spans 15 amino acids. For the CDR3, the DNA is TGCGCCAGCAGCTTGGCGCCTAGCGGGAGTGGGACCCAGTACTTC. Protein sequence: CASSLAPSGSGTQYF. Full variable domain (outside the CDR3, taken from reference TRBV5-1 and TRBJ2-5): KAGVTQTPRYLIKTRGQQVTLSCSPISGHRSVSWYQQTPGQGLQFLFEYFSETQRNKGNFPGRFSGRQFSNSRSEMNVSTLELGDSALYLCASSLAPSGSGTQYFGPGTRLLVL.

V and J are TRBV5-6 and TRBJ1-2; 7 bases fit TRBD1. In germline, CDR1 is SGHDT, CDR2 YYEEEE. The CDR3 is 13 residues long. Trimming removed 6 bases from V and 3 bases from J; junction bases left unmatched: 5. CDR3 in amino acids: CASIRGTDYGYTF. The CDR3 region has the DNA TGTGCCAGCATAAGAGGGACAGACTATGGCTACACCTTC.

The chain recombines TRBV5-5 with TRBJ1-1; D ambiguous. The CDR3 is made up of 14 amino acids. Germline V gives CDR1 SGHKS, CDR2 YYEKEE (reference sequence). V dropped 0 bases and J dropped 0 bases, with 6 bases sitting between them. The CDR3 is CASSLEQMNTEAFF. The CDR3 coding sequence is TGTGCCAGCAGCTTGGAACAGATGAACACTGAAGCTTTCTTT.